What follows are 6 T cell receptor beta chains derived from one specimen sequenced in a study of cytomegalovirus exposure and HLA in healthy donors. The table came from immunoSEQ multiplex PCR; TCRdb's copy has only in-frame clones and leaves some out. Among some 68,000 clones, approximately 96% were seen once, and the ten largest hold approximately 1.3%. Sample: PBMCs. Every receptor here comes from a man aged 18 to 30 in good health and CMV-seropositive.

Concerning this clone: One junction end does not reproduce the germline sequence, and a read error may be involved. The chain uses TRBV7-7 and TRBJ2-1, with D tentatively TRBD1 (6 bases). The CDR3 has 14 residues. CDR1 SSHAT and CDR2 FNYEAQ come from the germline V gene (reference sequence). The chain's CDR3 is CASSHAGRGNEQFF. The CDR3 bases are TGTGCTAGCAGCCACGCGGGCAGGGGCAATGAGCAGTTCTTC.

The chain employs TRBV28 and TRBJ2-7, with 8 bases identical to TRBD1. J lost 5 bases, V lost 3 bases, and 3 bases had no gene match. The CDR3 runs to 13 residues. Germline V CDR1 and CDR2: MDHEN, SYDVKM. CDR3 sequence (DNA): TGTGCCAGCAGTTTTCAGGGGGCGGACGAGCAGTACTTC. Translation: CASSFQGADEQYF. Drawing the rest from reference TRBV28 and TRBJ2-7, the complete variable domain is DVKVTQSSRYLVKRTGEKVFLECVQDMDHENMFWYRQDPGLGLRLIYFSYDVKMKEKGDIPEGYSVSREKKERFSLILESASTNQTSMYLCASSFQGADEQYFGPGTRLTVT.

V gene TRBV5-1 combines with J gene TRBJ2-2; D unclear. The germline V gene has CDR1 SGHRS and CDR2 YFSETQ. The CDR3 contains 15 residues. V lost 0 bases and J lost 8, with 14 bases in between. CDR3 loop: CASSLGGYPGGELFF. CDR3 sequence (DNA): TGCGCCAGCAGCTTGGGCGGCTACCCTGGGGGGGAGCTGTTTTTT.

The gene calls are TRBV18 and TRBJ1-2; D is ambiguous. CDR3 size: 15 residues. Germline V lookup: CDR1 KGHSH, CDR2 LQKENI. The V and J ends lost 4 bases and 7 bases respectively, with 19 bases between them. The CDR3 protein is CASSQRIDGVGGYTF. CDR3 coding DNA: TGTGCCAGCTCACAGAGGATAGACGGTGTTGGTGGCTACACCTTC. Using reference TRBV18 and TRBJ1-2 for the parts outside the CDR3, the full variable domain is NAGVMQNPRHLVRRRGQEARLRCSPMKGHSHVYWYRQLPEEGLKFMVYLQKENIIDESGMPKERFSAEFPKEGPSILRIQQVVRGDSAAYFCASSQRIDGVGGYTFGSGTRLTVV.

The chain combines TRBV7-2 with TRBJ2-7; D unclear. The CDR3 has 15 residues. V gave up 4 bases and J gave up 3 bases, with 16 bases separating them. Germline-derived CDR1 and CDR2 are SGHTA and FQGNSA. The DNA of the CDR3 is TGTGCCAGCAGCTACCCTGGTCGATACAACTACGAGCAGTACTTC. This codes for CASSYPGRYNYEQYF.

CDR3 in amino acids: CASSKEGNPYNSPLHF. The CDR3 region has the DNA TGTGCCAGCAGCAAGGAGGGGAACCCCTATAATTCACCCCTCCACTTT. The chain links TRBV21-1 to TRBJ1-6. TRBV21-1 is an annotated pseudogene. The CDR3 has 16 residues.